The sequence of this T cell receptor beta chain was determined in a study of metastatic and nonmetastatic thyroid tumors. Study-wide context: Repertoires from malignant and benign thyroid patients were compared across blood and tumor or nodule tissue. General study findings and limits: When malignant thyroid tumors were compared with benign nodules, TCR beta diversity was reportedly significantly higher in the malignant tumors. This held in both blood and tumor samples.

Thyroid surgery had not been preceded by any treatment in any patient. At least ten counts were recorded for this clone. No antigen is known for it. Authors' data handling: The study took CDR3 differences across clinicopathological groups and made a distant-metastasis classifier for papillary thyroid cancer from them. TCRdb used MiXCR to call clones anew from the PCR reads. These V and J calls rely on TCRdb rather than the paper's analysis. The sample carries roughly 12,000 clones, roughly 20% recorded once. The clonotype originates from a female donor with papillary thyroid cancer or a benign thyroid nodule (not recorded which). Some clones in this sample may be carry-over from other donors' samples. The sample consisted of adjacent normal tissue.

CDR3 coding DNA: TGTGCCAGCAGCTGGGACAGCGCCCTTGGCTATGGCTACACCTTC. It specifies CASSWDSALGYGYTF. The chain employs TRBV5-5 and TRBJ1-2; 7 nucleotides match TRBD1. The CDR3 contains 15 residues. The germline V gene encodes CDR1 SGHKS and CDR2 YYEKEE (reference sequence). Trimming removed 3 bases from V and 4 bases from J; junction bases left unmatched: 9.